A few counts support the clone carrying this T cell receptor (beta chain). Its antigen remains unknown. The germline V gene encodes CDR1 LGHNA and CDR2 YSLEER. This CDR3 region has 19 residues. Trimming cost V 0 bases and J 0 bases; bases outside gene matches: 10. The data stem from a study of T cell responses to AZD1222 COVID-19 vaccine. The study's findings and limits: White British donors predominated, females outnumbered males, and clonal diversity was possibly underestimated. Unmutated variant regions are reportedly the target of nearly half of TCRs that are spike-specific.

The protocol was immunoSEQ multiplex PCR, while the TCRdb copy is restricted to in-frame clones and leaves out a portion. The repertoire has about 85,000 clones, around 88% of them found once; the top ten carry 10%. The V gene is TRBV4-3, the J gene TRBJ2-1, with 8 nucleotides matching TRBD2. The material was peripheral blood, obtained on day 0 of MenACWY control vaccination. This receptor was obtained from an adult in good health. CDR3 bases: TGCGCCAGCAGCCAAGAATACCGGACTAGCCAACGCTCCTACAATGAGCAGTTCTTC. Translated: CASSQEYRTSQRSYNEQFF.